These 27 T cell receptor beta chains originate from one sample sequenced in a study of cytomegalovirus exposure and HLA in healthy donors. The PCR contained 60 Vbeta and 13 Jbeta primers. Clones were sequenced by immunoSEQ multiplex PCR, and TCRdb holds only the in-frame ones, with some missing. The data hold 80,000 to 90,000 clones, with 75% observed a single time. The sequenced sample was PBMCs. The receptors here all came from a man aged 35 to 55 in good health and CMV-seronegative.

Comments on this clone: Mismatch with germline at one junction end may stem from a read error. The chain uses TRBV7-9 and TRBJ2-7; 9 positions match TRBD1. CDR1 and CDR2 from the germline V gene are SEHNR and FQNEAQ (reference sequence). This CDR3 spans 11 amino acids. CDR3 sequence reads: CASSFGTGLDF. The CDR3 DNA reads TGTGCCAGCAGCTTCGGGACAGGGTTGGACTTC.

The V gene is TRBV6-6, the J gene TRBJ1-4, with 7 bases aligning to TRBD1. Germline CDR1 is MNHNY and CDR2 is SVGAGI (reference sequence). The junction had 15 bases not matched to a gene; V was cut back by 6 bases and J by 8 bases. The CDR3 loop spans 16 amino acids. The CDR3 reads CASSHWSTGYPEKLFF. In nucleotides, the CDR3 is TGTGCCAGCAGCCACTGGTCGACAGGGTATCCGGAAAAACTGTTTTTT.

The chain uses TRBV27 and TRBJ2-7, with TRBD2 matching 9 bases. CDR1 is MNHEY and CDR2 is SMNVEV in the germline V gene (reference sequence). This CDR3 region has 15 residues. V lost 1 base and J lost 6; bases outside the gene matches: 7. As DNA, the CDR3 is TGTGCCAGCAGTTTATGGGCGGGAGGGCCTCTCGAGCAGTACTTC. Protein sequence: CASSLWAGGPLEQYF.

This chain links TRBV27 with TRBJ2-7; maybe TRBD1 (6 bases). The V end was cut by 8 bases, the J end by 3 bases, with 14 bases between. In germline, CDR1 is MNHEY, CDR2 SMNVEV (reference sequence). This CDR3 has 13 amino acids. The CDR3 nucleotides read TGTGCCAGCTCTCCGGGCAGGGGCTACGAGCAGTACTTC. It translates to CASSPGRGYEQYF.

The CDR3 is CASSQSRWDRNYEQYF. In nucleotides, the CDR3 is TGCGCCAGCAGCCAATCTCGTTGGGACAGAAACTACGAGCAGTACTTC. The V gene is TRBV4-1, the J gene TRBJ2-7; 7 nucleotides align to TRBD1. Germline assignment: CDR1 MGHRA and CDR2 YSYEKL. The CDR3 is 16 amino acids. With V trimmed by 2 bases and J by 3 bases, 10 bases remained unmatched.

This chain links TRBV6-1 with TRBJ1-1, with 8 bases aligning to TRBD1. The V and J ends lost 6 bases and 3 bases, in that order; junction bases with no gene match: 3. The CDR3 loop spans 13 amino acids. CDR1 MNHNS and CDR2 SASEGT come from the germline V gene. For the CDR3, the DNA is TGTGCCAGCAGGGACAGGGTGGACACTGAAGCTTTCTTT. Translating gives CASRDRVDTEAFF.

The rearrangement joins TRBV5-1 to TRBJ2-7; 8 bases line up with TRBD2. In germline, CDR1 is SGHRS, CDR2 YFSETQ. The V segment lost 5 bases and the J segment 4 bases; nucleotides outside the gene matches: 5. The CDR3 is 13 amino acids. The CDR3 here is CASRAGGGYEQYF. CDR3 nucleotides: TGCGCCAGCAGGGCGGGAGGTGGATACGAGCAGTACTTC.

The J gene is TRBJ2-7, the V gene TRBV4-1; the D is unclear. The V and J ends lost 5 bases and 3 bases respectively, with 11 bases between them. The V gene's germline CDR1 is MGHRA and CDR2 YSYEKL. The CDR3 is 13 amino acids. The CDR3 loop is CASSANSFYEQYF. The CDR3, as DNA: TGCGCCAGCAGCGCTAATTCTTTCTACGAGCAGTACTTC.

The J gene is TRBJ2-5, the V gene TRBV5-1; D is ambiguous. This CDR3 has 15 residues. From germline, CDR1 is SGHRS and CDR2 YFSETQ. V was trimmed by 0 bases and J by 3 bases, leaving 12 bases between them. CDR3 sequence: CASSLVGGNEETQYF. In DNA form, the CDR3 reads TGCGCCAGCAGCTTGGTCGGCGGAAATGAAGAGACCCAGTACTTC.

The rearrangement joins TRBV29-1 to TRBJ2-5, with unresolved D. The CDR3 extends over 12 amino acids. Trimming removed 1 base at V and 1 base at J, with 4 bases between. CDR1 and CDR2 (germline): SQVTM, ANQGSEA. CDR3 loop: CSVEGSQETQYF. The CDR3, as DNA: TGCAGCGTTGAAGGGAGCCAAGAGACCCAGTACTTC.

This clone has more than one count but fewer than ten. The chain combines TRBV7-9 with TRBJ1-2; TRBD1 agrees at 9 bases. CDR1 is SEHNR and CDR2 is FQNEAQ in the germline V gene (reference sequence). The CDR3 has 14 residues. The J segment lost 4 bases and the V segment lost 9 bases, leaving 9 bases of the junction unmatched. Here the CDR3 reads CASWRTGVGYGYTF. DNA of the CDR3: TGTGCCAGTTGGAGGACAGGGGTAGGCTATGGCTACACCTTC. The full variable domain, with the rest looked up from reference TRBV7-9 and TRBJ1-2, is DTGVSQNPRHKITKRGQNVTFRCDPISEHNRLYWYRQTLGQGPEFLTYFQNEAQLEKSRLLSDRFSAERPKGSFSTLEIQRTEQGDSAMYLCASWRTGVGYGYTFGSGTRLTVV.

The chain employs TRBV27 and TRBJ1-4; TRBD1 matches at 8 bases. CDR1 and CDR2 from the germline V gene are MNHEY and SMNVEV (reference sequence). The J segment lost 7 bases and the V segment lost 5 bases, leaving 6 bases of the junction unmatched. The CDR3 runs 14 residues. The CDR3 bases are TGTGCCAGCAGTACCGACAGGGGAAGTGAAAAACTGTTTTTT. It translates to CASSTDRGSEKLFF.

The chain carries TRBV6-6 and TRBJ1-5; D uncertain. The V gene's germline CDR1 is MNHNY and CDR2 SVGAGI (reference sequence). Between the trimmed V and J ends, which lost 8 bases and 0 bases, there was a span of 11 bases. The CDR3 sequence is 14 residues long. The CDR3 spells CASAGGDSNQPQHF. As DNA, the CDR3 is TGTGCCAGCGCTGGAGGAGATAGCAATCAGCCCCAGCATTTT.

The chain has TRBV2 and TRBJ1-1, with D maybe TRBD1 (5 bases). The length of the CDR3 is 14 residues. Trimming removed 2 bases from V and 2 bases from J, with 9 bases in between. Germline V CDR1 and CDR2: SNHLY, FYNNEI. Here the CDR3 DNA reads TGTGCCAGCAGTGAACAGACAGTAAACACTGAAGCTTTCTTT. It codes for CASSEQTVNTEAFF.

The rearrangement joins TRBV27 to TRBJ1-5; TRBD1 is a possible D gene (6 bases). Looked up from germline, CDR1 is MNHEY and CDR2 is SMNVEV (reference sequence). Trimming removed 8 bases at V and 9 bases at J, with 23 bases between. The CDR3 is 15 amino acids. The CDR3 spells CASGQRDMAVVPQHF. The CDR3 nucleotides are TGTGCCAGCGGACAGCGGGACATGGCCGTAGTGCCCCAGCATTTT.

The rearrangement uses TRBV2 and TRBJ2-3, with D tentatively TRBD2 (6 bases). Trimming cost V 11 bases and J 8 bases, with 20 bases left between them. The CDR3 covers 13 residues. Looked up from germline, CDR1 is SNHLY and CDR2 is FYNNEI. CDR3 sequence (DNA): TGTGCCGGGTCGGGGGAAGTATCGGGTACGCAGTATTTT. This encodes CAGSGEVSGTQYF. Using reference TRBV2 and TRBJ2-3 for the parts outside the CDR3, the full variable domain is EPEVTQTPSHQVTQMGQEVILRCVPISNHLYFYWYRQILGQKVEFLVSFYNNEISEKSEIFDDQFSVERPDGSNFTLKIRSTKLEDSAMYFCAGSGEVSGTQYFGPGTRLTVL.

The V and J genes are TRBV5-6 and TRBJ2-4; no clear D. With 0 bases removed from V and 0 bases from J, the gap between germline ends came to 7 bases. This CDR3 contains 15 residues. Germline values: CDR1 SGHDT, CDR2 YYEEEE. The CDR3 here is CASSLAQIAKNIQYF. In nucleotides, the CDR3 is TGTGCCAGCAGCTTGGCGCAGATAGCCAAAAACATTCAGTACTTC.

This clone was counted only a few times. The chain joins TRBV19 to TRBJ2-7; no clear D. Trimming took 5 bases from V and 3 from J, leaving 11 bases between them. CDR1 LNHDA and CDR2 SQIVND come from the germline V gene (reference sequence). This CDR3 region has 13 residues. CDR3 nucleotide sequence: TGTGCCAGTAGTGTGAAGACTTACTACGAGCAGTACTTC. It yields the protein CASSVKTYYEQYF.

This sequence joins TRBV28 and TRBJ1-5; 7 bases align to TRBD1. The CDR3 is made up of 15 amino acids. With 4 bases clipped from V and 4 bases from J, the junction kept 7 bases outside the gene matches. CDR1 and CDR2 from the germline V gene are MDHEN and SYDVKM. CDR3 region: CASSSSGDRNQPQHF. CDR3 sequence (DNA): TGTGCCAGCAGTTCCTCGGGGGACAGAAATCAGCCCCAGCATTTT.

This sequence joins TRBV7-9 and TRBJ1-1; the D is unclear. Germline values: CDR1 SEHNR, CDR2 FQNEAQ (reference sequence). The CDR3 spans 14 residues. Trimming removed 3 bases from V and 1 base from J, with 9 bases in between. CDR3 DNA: TGTGCCAGCAGCTTTTCCACAGAGAACACTGAAGCTTTCTTT. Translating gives CASSFSTENTEAFF.

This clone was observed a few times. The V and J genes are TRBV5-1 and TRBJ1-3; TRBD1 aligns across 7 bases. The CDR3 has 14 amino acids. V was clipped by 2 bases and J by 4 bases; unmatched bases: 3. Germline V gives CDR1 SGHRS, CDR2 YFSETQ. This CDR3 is CASSFTGEGNTIYF. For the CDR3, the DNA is TGCGCCAGCAGCTTTACAGGGGAAGGAAACACCATATATTTT.

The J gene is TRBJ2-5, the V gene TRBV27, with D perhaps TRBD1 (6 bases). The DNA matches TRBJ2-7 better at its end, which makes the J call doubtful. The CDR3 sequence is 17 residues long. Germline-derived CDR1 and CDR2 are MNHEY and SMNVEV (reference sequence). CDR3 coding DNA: TGTGCCAGCAGTTTATTTTGGATGGGACAACATGACTACGAGCAGTACTTC. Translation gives CASSLFWMGQHDYEQYF.

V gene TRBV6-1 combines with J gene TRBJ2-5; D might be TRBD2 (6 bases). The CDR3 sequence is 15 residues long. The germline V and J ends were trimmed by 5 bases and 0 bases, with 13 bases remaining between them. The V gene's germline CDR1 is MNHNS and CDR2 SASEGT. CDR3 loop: CASSPRRENQETQYF. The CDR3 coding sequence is TGTGCCAGCAGTCCCCGACGGGAGAACCAAGAGACCCAGTACTTC.

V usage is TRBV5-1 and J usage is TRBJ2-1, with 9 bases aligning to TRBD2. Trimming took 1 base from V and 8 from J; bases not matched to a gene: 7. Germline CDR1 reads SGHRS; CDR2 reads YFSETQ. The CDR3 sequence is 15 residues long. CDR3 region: CASSLSGGRGDEQFF. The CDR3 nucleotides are TGCGCCAGCAGCTTGAGTGGCGGGAGGGGGGATGAGCAGTTCTTC.

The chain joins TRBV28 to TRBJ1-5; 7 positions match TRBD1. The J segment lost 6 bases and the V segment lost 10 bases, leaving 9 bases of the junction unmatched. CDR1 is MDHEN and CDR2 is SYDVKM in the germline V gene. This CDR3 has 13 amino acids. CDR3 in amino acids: CAISTGTAQPQHF. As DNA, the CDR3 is TGTGCCATCTCGACAGGGACGGCTCAGCCCCAGCATTTT.

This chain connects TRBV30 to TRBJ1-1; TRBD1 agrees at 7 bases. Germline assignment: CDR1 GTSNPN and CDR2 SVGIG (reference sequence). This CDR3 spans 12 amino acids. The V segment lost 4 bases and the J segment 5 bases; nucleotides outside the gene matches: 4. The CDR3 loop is CAWKTGSTEAFF. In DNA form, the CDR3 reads TGTGCCTGGAAGACAGGGAGTACTGAAGCTTTCTTT.

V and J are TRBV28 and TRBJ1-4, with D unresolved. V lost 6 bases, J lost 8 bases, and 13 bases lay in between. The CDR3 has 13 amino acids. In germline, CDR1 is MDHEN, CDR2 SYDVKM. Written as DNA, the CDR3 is TGTGCCAGCAGCTACCAGTGGGAGGAAAAACTGTTTTTT. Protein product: CASSYQWEEKLFF.